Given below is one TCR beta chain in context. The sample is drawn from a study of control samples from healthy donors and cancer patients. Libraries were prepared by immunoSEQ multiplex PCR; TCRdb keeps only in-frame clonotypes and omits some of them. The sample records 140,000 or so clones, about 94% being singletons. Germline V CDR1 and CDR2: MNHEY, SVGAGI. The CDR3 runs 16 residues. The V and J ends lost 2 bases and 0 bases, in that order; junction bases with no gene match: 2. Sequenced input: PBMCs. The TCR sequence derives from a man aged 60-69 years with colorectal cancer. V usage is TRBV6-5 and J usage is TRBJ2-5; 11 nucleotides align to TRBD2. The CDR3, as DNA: TGTGCCAGCAGTTACGTAGCGGGGGGGTACCAAGAGACCCAGTACTTC. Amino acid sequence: CASSYVAGGYQETQYF.